This TCR beta chain comes out of a study of Graves' ophthalmopathy and Graves' hyperthyroidism. The CDR3 loop spans 16 amino acids. With V trimmed by 0 bases and J by 1 base, 6 bases remained unmatched. From germline, CDR1 is SGDLS and CDR2 YYNGEE. Whole-study results and caveats: Among thyroid clonotypes expanded above 0.001 frequency, most also appeared in blood.

This clonotype appeared a few times. Its antigen is unknown. RNA transcripts were the template, and TCR beta CDR3 regions were amplified from them. The authors performed first-round RT-PCR with HTBI primers and then a second-round multiplex PCR. In TCRdb, the multiplex PCR reads were re-called with MiXCR into one record per CDR3 protein. The table lists some 360,000 distinct CDR3 sequences, about 15% of them singletons. The sequencing input was peripheral blood. The chain employs TRBV9 and TRBJ2-5; 7 bases are a match to TRBD2. This clonotype was sampled from an adult woman with stable Graves' hyperthyroidism. The chain's CDR3 is CASSVAMAGAQETQYF. The CDR3 bases are TGTGCCAGCAGCGTAGCTATGGCGGGAGCCCAAGAGACCCAGTACTTC. The full variable domain, rest sourced from reference TRBV9 and TRBJ2-5, is DSGVTQTPKHLITATGQRVTLRCSPRSGDLSVYWYQQSLDQGLQFLIQYYNGEERAKGNILERFSAQQFPDLHSELNLSSLELGDSALYFCASSVAMAGAQETQYFGPGTRLLVL.